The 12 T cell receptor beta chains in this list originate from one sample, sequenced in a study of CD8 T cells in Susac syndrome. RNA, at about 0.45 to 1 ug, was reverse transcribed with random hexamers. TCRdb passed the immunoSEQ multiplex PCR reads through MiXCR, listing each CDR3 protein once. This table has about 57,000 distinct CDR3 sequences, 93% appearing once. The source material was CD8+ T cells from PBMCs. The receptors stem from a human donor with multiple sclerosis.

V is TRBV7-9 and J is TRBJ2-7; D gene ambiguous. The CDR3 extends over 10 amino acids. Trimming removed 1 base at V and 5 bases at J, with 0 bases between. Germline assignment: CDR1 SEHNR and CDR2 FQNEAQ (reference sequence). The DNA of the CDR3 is TGTGCCAGCAGCTTAGACGAGCAGTACTTC. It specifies CASSLDEQYF.

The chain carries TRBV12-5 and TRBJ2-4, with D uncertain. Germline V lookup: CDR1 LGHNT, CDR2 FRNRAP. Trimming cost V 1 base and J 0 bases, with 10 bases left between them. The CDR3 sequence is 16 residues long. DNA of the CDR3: TGTGCTAGTGGTTTGGGAAGAGAGCTAGCCAAAAACATTCAGTACTTC. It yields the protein CASGLGRELAKNIQYF.

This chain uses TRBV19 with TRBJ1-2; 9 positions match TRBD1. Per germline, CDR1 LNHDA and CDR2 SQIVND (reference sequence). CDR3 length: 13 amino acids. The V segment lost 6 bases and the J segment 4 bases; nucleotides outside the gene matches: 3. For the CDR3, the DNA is TGTGCCAGTAGCCCGGGACAGGGCTATGGCTACACCTTC. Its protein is CASSPGQGYGYTF. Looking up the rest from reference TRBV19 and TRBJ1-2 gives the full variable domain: DGGITQSPKYLFRKEGQNVTLSCEQNLNHDAMYWYRQDPGQGLRLIYYSQIVNDFQKGDIAEGYSVSREKKESFPLTVTSAQKNPTAFYLCASSPGQGYGYTFGSGTRLTVV.

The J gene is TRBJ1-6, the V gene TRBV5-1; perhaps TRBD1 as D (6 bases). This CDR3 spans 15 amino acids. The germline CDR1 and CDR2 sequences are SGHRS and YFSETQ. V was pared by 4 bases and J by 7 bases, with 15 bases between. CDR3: CASSEFRGRNSPLHF. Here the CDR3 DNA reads TGCGCCAGCAGCGAATTCAGGGGAAGGAATTCACCCCTCCACTTT.

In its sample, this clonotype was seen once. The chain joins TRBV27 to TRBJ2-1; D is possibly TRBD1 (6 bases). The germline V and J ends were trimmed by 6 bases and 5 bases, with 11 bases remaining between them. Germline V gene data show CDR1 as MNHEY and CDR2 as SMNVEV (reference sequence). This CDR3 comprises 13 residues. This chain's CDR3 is CASSIAGDNEQFF. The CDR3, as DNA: TGTGCCAGCAGCATCGCAGGGGACAATGAGCAGTTCTTC.

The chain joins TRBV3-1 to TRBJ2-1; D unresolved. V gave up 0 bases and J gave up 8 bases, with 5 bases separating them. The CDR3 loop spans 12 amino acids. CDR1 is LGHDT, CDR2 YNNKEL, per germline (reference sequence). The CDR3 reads CASSQDFHEQFF. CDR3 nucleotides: TGTGCCAGCAGCCAAGATTTCCATGAGCAGTTCTTC.

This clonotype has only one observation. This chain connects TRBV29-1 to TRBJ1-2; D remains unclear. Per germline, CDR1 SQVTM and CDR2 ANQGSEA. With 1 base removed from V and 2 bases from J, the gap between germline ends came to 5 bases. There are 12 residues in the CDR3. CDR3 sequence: CSVEAENYGYTF. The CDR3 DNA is TGCAGCGTTGAAGCAGAGAACTATGGCTACACCTTC.

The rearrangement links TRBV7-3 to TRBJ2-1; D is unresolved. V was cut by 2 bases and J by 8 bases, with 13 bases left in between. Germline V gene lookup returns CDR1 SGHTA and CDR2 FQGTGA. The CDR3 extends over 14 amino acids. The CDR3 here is CASSLLSQMDEQFF. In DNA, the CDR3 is TGTGCCAGCAGCTTACTGTCCCAGATGGATGAGCAGTTCTTC.

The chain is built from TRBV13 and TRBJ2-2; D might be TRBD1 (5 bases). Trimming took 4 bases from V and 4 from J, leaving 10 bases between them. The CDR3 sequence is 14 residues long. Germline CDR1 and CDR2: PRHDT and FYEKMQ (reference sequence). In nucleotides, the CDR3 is TGTGCCAGCAGCTCCCTAGACAGCACCGGGGAGCTGTTTTTT. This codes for CASSSLDSTGELFF.

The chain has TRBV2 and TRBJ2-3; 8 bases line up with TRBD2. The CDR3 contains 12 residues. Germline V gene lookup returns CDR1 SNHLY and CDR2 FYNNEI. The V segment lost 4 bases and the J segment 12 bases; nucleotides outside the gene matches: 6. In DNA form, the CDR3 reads TGTGCCAGCAGTGGACGGGGGGGTTTCCAGTATTTT. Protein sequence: CASSGRGGFQYF.

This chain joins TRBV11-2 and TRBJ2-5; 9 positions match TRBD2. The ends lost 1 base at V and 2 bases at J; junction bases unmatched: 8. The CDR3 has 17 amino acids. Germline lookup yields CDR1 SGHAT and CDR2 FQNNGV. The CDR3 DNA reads TGTGCCAGCAGCTTAGTGGGGAGCGGGGGGCCGCAAGAGACCCAGTACTTC. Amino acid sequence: CASSLVGSGGPQETQYF. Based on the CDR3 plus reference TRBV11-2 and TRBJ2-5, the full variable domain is EAGVAQSPRYKIIEKRQSVAFWCNPISGHATLYWYQQILGQGPKLLIQFQNNGVVDDSQLPKDRFSAERLKGVDSTLKIQPAKLEDSAVYLCASSLVGSGGPQETQYFGPGTRLLVL.

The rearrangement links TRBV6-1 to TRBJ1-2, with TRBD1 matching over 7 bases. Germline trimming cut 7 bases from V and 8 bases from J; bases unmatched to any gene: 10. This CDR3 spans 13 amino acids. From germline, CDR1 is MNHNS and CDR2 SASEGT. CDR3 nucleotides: TGTGCCAGCAACCCCGCTAGGACAGGAGGCTACACCTTC. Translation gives CASNPARTGGYTF.